This T cell receptor (beta chain) is drawn from a study of shared clonotypes between healthy human individuals. Germline V gene lookup returns CDR1 MDHEN and CDR2 SYDVKM. CDR3 size: 15 residues. V shed 5 bases and J shed 1 base, with 11 bases lying between them. Libraries were prepared by immunoSEQ multiplex PCR; TCRdb keeps only in-frame clonotypes and omits some of them. The repertoire holds 2 million to 3 million clones, under 95% seen once, with 0.35% to 0.45% in the top ten. Source material: naive CD4+ T cells from PBMCs. Subset noted: CD45RA+ positively selected. V gene TRBV28 combines with J gene TRBJ2-2, with D possibly called TRBD1 or TRBD2 (5 bases each). This clonotype was sampled from a man aged 18 to 35 in good health. Some clones in this sample may be carry-over from other donors' samples. The CDR3 sequence: CASSGPGRNTGELFF. In DNA form, the CDR3 reads TGTGCCAGCAGTGGGCCGGGACGGAACACCGGGGAGCTGTTTTTT.